The text below deals with one TCR beta chain. The antigen this receptor binds is unknown. No qualities accompany the bases; no much larger clone lies one base away. Receptor amplification or capture employed the immunoSEQ multiplex PCR assay. For the multiplex PCR, a mixture combining 60 forward primers for TCR Vbeta segments and 13 reverse primers for TCR Jbeta segments was used. The CDR3 region of rearranged TCR beta genes was amplified from genomic DNA with a multiplex PCR assay. On the Illumina HiSeq System, the amplified TCR beta libraries were sequenced as 87-base-pair reads. Under the source paper's analysis protocol: A later analysis tallied roughly 76 million unique TCR beta chains across the 700 or so repertoires, and around 10 million of those chains were shared by two or more donors. To remove PCR and sequencing errors, raw reads were error-corrected and collapsed into unique sequences using a nearest-neighbor algorithm that merged closely related sequences. V, D and J gene segments were assigned by aligning CDR3 sequences to IMGT reference sequences. For a sequence to be retained, a match of at least six nucleotides to both a V gene segment and a J gene segment was required. Rearrangements were classified as productive when the CDR3 lacked stop codons and remained in frame with V and J, and all other rearrangements were classified as non-productive. CDR3 was defined according to IMGT convention as the region running from the second conserved V-encoded cysteine to the conserved J-encoded phenylalanine. In an earlier analysis of roughly 610 of the donors, sequences lacking an unambiguous match to a single V gene segment were excluded. An earlier analysis of just under 600 of the donors called V segments functional above 56.7% productive rearrangements and segregating when the between-donor standard deviation exceeded 5%. A statistical classification framework was built for diagnosing cytomegalovirus status from the catalog of TCR beta chain sequences. In a later analysis, V and J genes were assigned by comparing TCR nucleotide sequences against IMGT/GENE-DB human TR gene sequences. Using the TCRdist pipeline, a later analysis assigned CDR3 sequences along with most-parsimonious VDJ recombination scenarios. In a later analysis, each TCR beta chain was defined by its CDR3 amino acid sequence together with its V-gene family, and reads lacking a unique V-gene family were excluded. In a later analysis, 550 to 650 highly shared, low-generation-probability nucleotide sequences were removed to address suspected cross-contamination and a sequencing artifact. In a later analysis, a clonal expansion index for each public chain was calculated from normalized within-repertoire ranks of inferred template counts. In a later analysis, generation probabilities were computed with a VDJ recombination model fitted to out-of-frame rearrangements, and the resulting probabilities were checked against IGoR. In a later analysis, hypergeometric tests were used to score TCR-TCR, TCR-HLA and TCR-CMV co-occurrence, with a repertoire-size bias correction applied to TCR pairs. False discovery rates were estimated in a later analysis by permuting HLA or CMV assignments 20 times. In a later analysis, co-occurring TCRs were grouped using DBSCAN, and TCRdist sequence similarity was added for clustering within HLA-allele-positive subsets. Repertoires with fewer than 30,000 or more than 120,000 public chains, plus five repertoires with anomalous nucleotide sharing, were excluded from co-occurrence clustering. In TCRdb, the immuneACCESS table is reduced to in-frame sequences with V and J assigned. These tables do not hold every clone; where another copy was compared, an unresolved V gene accounts for under half, and the others remain unexplained. The V and J calls and the clone size are those of that table, but D and trimming were determined from the DNA. In all, the sample holds 95,000 to 150,000 clones, and around 79% of those were seen once. 2.5% to 3.5% of the sample lies in the top ten.

The data derive from a study of cytomegalovirus exposure and HLA in healthy donors (dated by TCRdb to between 2016 and 2019). Study-level background: In an earlier analysis of under 750 of the donors, approximately 260 Gb of sequence data and 117 million unique TCR beta sequences from 180 million or so T cells were reported. Among the approximately 400 genotyped donors, more than 70% belonged to the genetic ancestry cluster associated with self-reported Caucasian donors. In addition to the first cohort of 666 subjects, a separate validation cohort of 120 different subjects was used. Among 398 genotyped donors of the cohort, an average of around 250,000 unique TCR beta nucleotide sequences was sequenced per donor, of which roughly 17% were non-productive. Using immunosequencing, the study profiled T cell repertoires from 500 to 800 subjects and related those repertoires to cytomegalovirus serostatus. In the later analysis, no new phenotypic data were used to find candidate immune exposures; instead, reliance was placed on TCR beta sequences and their occurrence across donors. The number of typed donors differed by locus: roughly 620-640 for A, B, C, DRB1 and DQB1; roughly 510 for DQA1; 606 for DPA1; and some 470 for DPB1. An earlier analysis of approximately 580 of the donors used high-throughput TCR beta sequencing to judge whether each TCR beta V gene segment behaved as functional or pseudogenic. To study patterns of TCR occurrence, a later analysis re-analyzed previously published TCR beta repertoires from 700 or so donors and added high-resolution HLA genotyping. A later genetic analysis used genome-wide SNP genotypes for about 55% of the 666 donors, treating that subset as a discovery cohort. An early release that covered around 590 HLA-typed donors contained approximately 290 gigabases of sequencing data and about 93 million unique TCR sequences. Roughly five DR-DQ haplotypes were handled as single units for association and clustering, since linkage in the cohort was strong. Every discovery cohort repertoire had been produced on one sequencing platform. Donor age, sex, ethnicity and CMV serostatus were collected together with the repertoire data. HLA typing covered class I and class II loci at four-digit resolution. High-throughput TCR immunosequencing, statistical association of individual TCRs with disease status, and machine learning were combined to predict cytomegalovirus infection status. The aim of the study was to test whether cataloging public T cell receptors could identify signatures of past pathogen exposure.

V loses 8 bases of germline sequence and J loses 7 bases, and the interval between the two ends is 23 bases. Counted from cysteine to phenylalanine, this CDR3 has 14 amino acids. CDR3 DNA is the only sequence kept; it has 42 bases, read in frame from the first base. From the germline V gene (reference sequence), CDR1 is GTSNPN and CDR2 is SVGIG. Here is what the overall study found, with its caveats: About 17 rarely observed V segments, including chromosome 9 orphons, were excluded from the earlier analysis of about 600 of the donors because counts were too low. Specific HLA alleles were associated with 18,000 or so TCR beta sequences at a false discovery rate of 0.05 in a later analysis. The sequencing pipeline was judged likely to have produced a cluster of highly shared sequence variants as a technical artifact. An earlier analysis of around 540 of the donors showed that most TCR beta V segments appeared in productive rearrangements either about 87% or about 30% of the time, which broadly matched IMGT annotations. Three of the identified cytomegalovirus-associated TCR beta chains were confirmed in vitro to be specific for cytomegalovirus antigens. According to a later analysis, most CMV-associated TCR beta chains appeared to be HLA-restricted, and the HLA associations seemed to be driven largely by CMV exposure. The study gave a list of more than 150 TCR beta chains associated with cytomegalovirus. Some IMGT-functional V segments, including TRBV6-2 and TRBV6-3, could not be told apart with the 87-base-pair reads, so those segments were excluded. In a later analysis, HLA-associated TCR beta chains were found to be more clonally expanded and to have lower generation probabilities than equally common non-associated chains. In a later genetic analysis, fewer N-insertions in productive TCRs were reported among donors in an Asian-associated ancestry cluster than the 666-donor mean. Sequencing depth was assumed to be roughly uniform across donors in the presence/absence analyses, though that assumption may not hold. In a later genetic analysis, a missense DCLRE1C variant was associated with V-gene and J-gene trimming of TCR beta chains, and the association was replicated in an independent cohort. Linkage disequilibrium might explain the correlated functional status among segregating V segments, but an unknown experimental factor could not be excluded. Assigning TCR associations to individual alleles was difficult when HLA alleles, especially DR and DQ, strongly co-occurred. Across donors, most TCR sequences were observed very rarely, whereas some public TCRs were present in many individuals. Several of the top co-occurrence clusters appeared to be linked to parvovirus B19, influenza, CMV and Epstein-Barr virus, according to a later analysis. According to the authors, the approach could potentially be generalized to other disease states and immunological phenotypes. HLA typing was unavailable for some donors at each locus, so association tests used only the typed subset. The classifier was reported to diagnose cytomegalovirus status with high specificity and sensitivity in both the original and validation cohorts. A further reported finding was that TCR beta sequences accurately predicted the HLA-A and HLA-B alleles for most subjects in the first cohort. Immune exposure information for the cohort was limited to CMV serostatus. A later analysis found that TCR association rates varied across HLA loci, with DRB1 alleles showing the most associated TCRs and HLA-C alleles the fewest. This cohort had only TCR beta chains sequenced, and the lack of alpha or paired-chain data limited which features could be detected.

The cohort comprised some 730 healthy bone marrow donors. Cohort members were all nominally healthy when sampled, although unrecorded immune exposures were likely present. The donor tested CMV seropositive, placing the donor among the 250 to 350 seropositive members of the cohort. A peripheral blood sample was provided by each donor, and peripheral blood mononuclear cells were used for TCR beta sequencing. The Qiagen DNeasy Blood Extraction Kit was used to extract genomic DNA from the blood cell samples. The rearranged segments are TRBV30 and TRBJ1-1, with the D segment identity uncertain. Sequencing was carried out using PBMCs. The receptor was derived from a woman in her twenties or thirties in good health and CMV-seropositive. The nucleotide sequence is given as TGTGCCCGGGAGTCGGATTCGGTGAAGAGTGAAGCTTTCTTT. It translates to CARESDSVKSEAFF.